This TCR beta chain came from a study of blood T cell repertoires in COVID-19. In the study overall: Sources were T cells, B-cell-depleted T cells, or PBMCs; the material itself was cDNA or gDNA.

CDR1 and CDR2 from the germline V gene are KGHDR and SFDVKD. Trimming removed 5 bases from V and 3 bases from J, with 16 bases in between. The CDR3 runs to 16 residues. The participants were between about 18 and 89 years old and came from about two dozen US areas. Each participant's cohort was designated according to participant-reported clinical history. As processed by the authors: Nucleated cell counts were estimated from reference gene primer amplification. This table comes from immunoSEQ multiplex PCR, and its TCRdb copy is limited to in-frame clones, with some not included. V and J calls plus clone size are reproduced from that table; the DNA served to infer D and trimming. The table shows 300,000 to 350,000 clones, with 88% occurring only once.

This chain uses TRBV24-1 with TRBJ1-3; maybe TRBD1 (5 bases). The TCR was taken from a woman in her twenties or thirties who had been exposed to COVID-19. The sample comprised PBMCs or T cells enriched from blood (not recorded which). In nucleotides, the CDR3 is TGTGCCACCAGTGCAGATACAGGATTGGGTGGAAACACCATATATTTT. It translates to CATSADTGLGGNTIYF.